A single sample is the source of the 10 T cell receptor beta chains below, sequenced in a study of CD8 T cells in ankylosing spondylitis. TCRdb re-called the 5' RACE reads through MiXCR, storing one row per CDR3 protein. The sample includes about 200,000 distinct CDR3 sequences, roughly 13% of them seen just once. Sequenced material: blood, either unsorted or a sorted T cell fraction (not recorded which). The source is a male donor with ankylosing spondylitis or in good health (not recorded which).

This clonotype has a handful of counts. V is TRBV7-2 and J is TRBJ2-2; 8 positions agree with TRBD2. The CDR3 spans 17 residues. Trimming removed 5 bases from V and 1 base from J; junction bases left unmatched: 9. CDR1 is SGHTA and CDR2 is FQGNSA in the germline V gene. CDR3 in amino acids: CASSPSGPYRNTGELFF. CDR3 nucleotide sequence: TGTGCCAGCAGCCCTAGCGGGCCTTACCGGAACACCGGGGAGCTGTTTTTT. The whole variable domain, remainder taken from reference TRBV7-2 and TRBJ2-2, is GAGVSQSPSNKVTEKGKDVELRCDPISGHTALYWYRQSLGQGLEFLIYFQGNSAPDKSGLPSDRFSAERTGGSVSTLTIQRTQQEDSAVYLCASSPSGPYRNTGELFFGEGSRLTVL.

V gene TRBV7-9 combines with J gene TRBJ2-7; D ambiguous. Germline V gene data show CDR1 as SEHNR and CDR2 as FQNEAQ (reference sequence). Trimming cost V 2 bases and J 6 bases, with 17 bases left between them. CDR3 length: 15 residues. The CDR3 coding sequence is TGTGCCAGCAGCTTATTGACGGACCGACTTGGCGAGCAGTACTTC. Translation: CASSLLTDRLGEQYF. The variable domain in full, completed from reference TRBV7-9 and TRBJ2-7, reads DTGVSQNPRHKITKRGQNVTFRCDPISEHNRLYWYRQTLGQGPEFLTYFQNEAQLEKSRLLSDRFSAERPKGSFSTLEIQRTEQGDSAMYLCASSLLTDRLGEQYFGPGTRLTVT.

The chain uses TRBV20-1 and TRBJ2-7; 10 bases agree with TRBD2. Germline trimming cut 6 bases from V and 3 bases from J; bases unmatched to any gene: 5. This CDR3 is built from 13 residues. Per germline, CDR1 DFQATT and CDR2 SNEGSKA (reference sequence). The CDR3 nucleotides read TGCAGTGCCCTAGCGGGAGACTTCTACGAGCAGTACTTC. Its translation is CSALAGDFYEQYF.

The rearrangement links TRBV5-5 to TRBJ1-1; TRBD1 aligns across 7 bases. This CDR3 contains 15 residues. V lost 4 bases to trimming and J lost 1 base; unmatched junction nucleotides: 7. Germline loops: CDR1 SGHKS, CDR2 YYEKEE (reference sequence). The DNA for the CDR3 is TGTGCCAGCAGCCATCGACAGGGACGGAACACTGAAGCTTTCTTT. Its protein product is CASSHRQGRNTEAFF.

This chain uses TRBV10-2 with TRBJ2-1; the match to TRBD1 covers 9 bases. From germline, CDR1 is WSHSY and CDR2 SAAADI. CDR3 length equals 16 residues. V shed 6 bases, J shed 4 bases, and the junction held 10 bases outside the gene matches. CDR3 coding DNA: TGCGCCAGCAGCGTCGACTGGGACAGGGTTTACAATGAGCAGTTCTTC. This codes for CASSVDWDRVYNEQFF.

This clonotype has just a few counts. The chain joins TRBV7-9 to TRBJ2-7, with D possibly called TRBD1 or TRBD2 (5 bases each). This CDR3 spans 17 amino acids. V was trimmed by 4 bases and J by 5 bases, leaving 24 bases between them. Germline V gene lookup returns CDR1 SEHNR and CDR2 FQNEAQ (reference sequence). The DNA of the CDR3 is TGTGCCAGCAGCTCTTCACGATCGGGGCCCCTGCACGACGAGCAGTACTTC. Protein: CASSSSRSGPLHDEQYF.

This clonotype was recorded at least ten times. CDR3 sequence (DNA): TGTGCCAGCAGTTTACGTGCCCAAGAGACCCAGTACTTC. This gives the protein CASSLRAQETQYF. The chain recombines TRBV12-3 or TRBV12-4 with TRBJ2-5; no reliable D call. Between the trimmed V and J ends, which lost 2 bases and 1 base, there was a span of 5 bases. The CDR3 extends over 13 amino acids.

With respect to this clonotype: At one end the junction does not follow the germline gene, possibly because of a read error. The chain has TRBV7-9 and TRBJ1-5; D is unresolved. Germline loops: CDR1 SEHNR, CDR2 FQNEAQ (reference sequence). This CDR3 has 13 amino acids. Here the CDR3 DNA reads TGTGCCAGCAGTTCCGATCCGGATCAGGCCCAGCATTTT. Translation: CASSSDPDQAQHF.

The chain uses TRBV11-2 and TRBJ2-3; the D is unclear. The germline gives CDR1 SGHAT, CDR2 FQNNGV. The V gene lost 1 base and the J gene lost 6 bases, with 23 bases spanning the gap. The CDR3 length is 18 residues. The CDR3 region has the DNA TGTGCCAGCAGCTTAGGAGTTCCAGGCGCGCGAGGATTCGATACGCAGTATTTT. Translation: CASSLGVPGARGFDTQYF.

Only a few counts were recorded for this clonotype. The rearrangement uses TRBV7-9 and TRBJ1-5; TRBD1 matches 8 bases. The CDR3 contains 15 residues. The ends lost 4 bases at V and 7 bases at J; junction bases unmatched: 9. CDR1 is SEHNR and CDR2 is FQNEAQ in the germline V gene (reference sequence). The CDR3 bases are TGTGCCAGCAGCTGGGGTGGACAGGGTGACCAGCCCCAGCATTTT. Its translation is CASSWGGQGDQPQHF.